The 5 T cell receptor beta chains below come from one sample, sequenced in a study of shared T cell receptors in the human thymus. The protocol was immunoSEQ multiplex PCR, while the TCRdb copy is restricted to in-frame clones and leaves out a portion. The sample consists of approximately 730,000 clones, approximately 83% of them appearing once. The data were also submitted as part of a second study, on human thymus T cells.

The specimen was thymocytes. These TCRs come from a girl under three years old with a congenital heart defect.

This sequence joins TRBV4-1 and TRBJ1-1; D is ambiguous. Trimming cost V 2 bases and J 5 bases, with 24 bases left between them. Germline V gene data show CDR1 as MGHRA and CDR2 as YSYEKL. The CDR3 contains 18 residues. CDR3 sequence reads: CASSQSRLYRRRRTEAFF. CDR3 DNA sequence: TGCGCCAGCAGCCAATCCAGGCTATATAGACGCCGGAGGACTGAAGCTTTCTTT.

This rearrangement joins TRBV5-6 to TRBJ1-5; D is unclear. V was trimmed by 0 bases and J by 3 bases, leaving 13 bases between them. The germline CDR1 and CDR2 sequences are SGHDT and YYEEEE. This CDR3 region has 16 residues. CDR3 sequence (DNA): TGTGCCAGCAGCTTGGGAGTCACAGACCCCAATCAGCCCCAGCATTTT. This sequence encodes CASSLGVTDPNQPQHF.

The rearrangement links TRBV2 to TRBJ2-2, with TRBD2 matching 9 bases. In germline, CDR1 is SNHLY, CDR2 FYNNEI. The CDR3 contains 16 residues. V was clipped by 6 bases and J by 2 bases; unmatched bases: 7. In nucleotides, the CDR3 is TGTGCCAGCAGCGGAAGCGGGGGGCGTAACACCGGGGAGCTGTTTTTT. Amino acids: CASSGSGGRNTGELFF.

The V call is TRBV5-1, the J call TRBJ2-3, with D possibly being TRBD2 (6 bases). The CDR3 covers 19 residues. Germline lookup yields CDR1 SGHRS and CDR2 YFSETQ. Trimming removed 0 bases from V and 4 bases from J, with 24 bases in between. The CDR3 DNA follows: TGCGCCAGCAGCTTGGCTATTCCAAGAGGGGTTGCGGGACCAGATACGCAGTATTTT. It yields the protein CASSLAIPRGVAGPDTQYF. Full variable domain (rest looked up from reference TRBV5-1 and TRBJ2-3): KAGVTQTPRYLIKTRGQQVTLSCSPISGHRSVSWYQQTPGQGLQFLFEYFSETQRNKGNFPGRFSGRQFSNSRSEMNVSTLELGDSALYLCASSLAIPRGVAGPDTQYFGPGTRLTVL.

The gene calls are TRBV6-6 and TRBJ1-4; weak D call: TRBD1 (6 bases). The CDR3 extends over 13 amino acids. V dropped 6 bases and J dropped 4 bases, with 9 bases sitting between them. CDR1 is MNHNY and CDR2 is SVGAGI in the germline V gene (reference sequence). In DNA, the CDR3 is TGTGCCAGCAGACCCAGGGGTAATGAAAAACTGTTTTTT. This sequence encodes CASRPRGNEKLFF.